This TCR beta chain is from a study of cytomegalovirus exposure and HLA in healthy donors. Findings of the study overall: Presence/absence analyses took donor sequencing depth as roughly uniform. A few CMV-associated chains were confirmed in vitro to be specific for CMV antigens. Most observed TCR sequences were rare, whereas some public TCRs were detected in many donors.

About this clone: Its antigen remains unknown.

CDR1 KGHSH and CDR2 LQKENI come from the germline V gene. The CDR3 runs to 16 residues. With 4 bases clipped from V and 5 bases from J, the junction kept 8 bases outside the gene matches. 13 Jbeta primers and 60 Vbeta primers were used for the PCR. TCRdb keeps only in-frame clones here, not all; method: immunoSEQ multiplex PCR. The data show around 180,000 clones, 84% seen once. All the people who gave samples were healthy bone marrow donors. The sequenced sample consisted of PBMCs. This TCR was sampled from a boy younger than 18 in good health and CMV-seronegative. The chain is built from TRBV18 and TRBJ1-4; 9 bases align to TRBD1. The CDR3 spells CASSLGLGTGNEKLFF. CDR3 sequence (DNA): TGTGCCAGCTCACTTGGTCTTGGGACAGGGAATGAAAAACTGTTTTTT. The complete variable domain, with remaining parts taken from reference TRBV18 and TRBJ1-4, reads NAGVMQNPRHLVRRRGQEARLRCSPMKGHSHVYWYRQLPEEGLKFMVYLQKENIIDESGMPKERFSAEFPKEGPSILRIQQVVRGDSAAYFCASSLGLGTGNEKLFFGSGTQLSVL.